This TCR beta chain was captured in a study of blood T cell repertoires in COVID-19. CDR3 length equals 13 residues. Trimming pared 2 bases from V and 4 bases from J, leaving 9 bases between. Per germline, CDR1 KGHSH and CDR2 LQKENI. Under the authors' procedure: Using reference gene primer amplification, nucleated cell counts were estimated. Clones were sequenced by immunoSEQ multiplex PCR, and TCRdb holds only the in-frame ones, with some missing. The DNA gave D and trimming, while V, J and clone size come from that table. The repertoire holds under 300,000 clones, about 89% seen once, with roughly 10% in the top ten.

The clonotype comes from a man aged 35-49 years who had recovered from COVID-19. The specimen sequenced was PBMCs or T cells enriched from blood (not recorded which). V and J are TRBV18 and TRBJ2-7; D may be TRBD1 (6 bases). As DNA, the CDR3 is TGTGCCAGCTCACCAAAACAGGGTTACGAGCAGTACTTC. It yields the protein CASSPKQGYEQYF.